The present TCR beta chain was sequenced within a study of shared clonotypes between healthy human individuals. Method: immunoSEQ multiplex PCR; TCRdb's copy keeps in-frame clones and lacks some. The sample holds millions of clones, over 90% seen once. Germline values: CDR1 ENHRY, CDR2 SYGVKD. The CDR3 spans 14 residues. Comment on this clone: Germline and junction disagree at one end, which may indicate a read error.

The V and J genes are TRBV10-3 and TRBJ2-7; 11 bases line up with TRBD2. The clonotype was recovered from a young man in good health. Some clones in this sample may be carry-over from other donors' samples. The sample comprised naive CD4+ T cells from PBMCs. Subset described: CD45RA+ positively selected. The CDR3 DNA is TGTGCCATCAGTGAGTCGCGAGGACTAGCGGGTATCGTCTTC. As protein: CAISESRGLAGIVF.